The 30 T cell receptor beta chains below come from one sample, sequenced in a study of blood T cell repertoires in COVID-19. Measured with immunoSEQ multiplex PCR; TCRdb has only the in-frame clones, and not every one. The sample lists roughly 64,000 clones, about nine tenths seen once, with 3.2% in the top ten. Sequenced: peripheral blood. These receptors originate from a man aged 50 to 60 with active COVID-19.

The genes are TRBV11-3 and TRBJ2-3; possibly TRBD2 for D (5 bases). V dropped 5 bases and J dropped 4 bases, with 13 bases sitting between them. This CDR3 contains 14 residues. Germline V gene lookup returns CDR1 SGHNT and CDR2 YENEEA. The CDR3 loop reads CASSQASGADTQYF. CDR3 nucleotides: TGTGCCAGCAGCCAAGCCTCCGGGGCAGATACGCAGTATTTT.

CDR3 sequence (DNA): TGTGCCAGCAGTCTCCGACAGGTACAGCCCCAGCATTTT. Translation: CASSLRQVQPQHF. The chain joins TRBV28 to TRBJ1-5, with D perhaps matching TRBD1 (6 bases). CDR3 length: 13 residues. Germline V gene sequence: CDR1 MDHEN, CDR2 SYDVKM. Trimming removed 5 bases at V and 7 bases at J, with 12 bases between.

CDR3 coding DNA: TGTGCCAGCAGCGCAGCCCCAGGGGAAAATGAAAAACTGTTTTTT. It specifies CASSAAPGENEKLFF. The V call is TRBV11-2, the J call TRBJ1-4, with D perhaps matching TRBD1 (6 bases). The CDR3 is made up of 15 amino acids. Germline loops: CDR1 SGHAT, CDR2 FQNNGV. Trimming took 5 bases from V and 5 from J, leaving 15 bases between them.

V is TRBV19 and J is TRBJ2-1, with D possibly matching TRBD2 (6 bases). The CDR3 totals 14 residues. The V and J ends lost 5 bases and 4 bases respectively, with 12 bases between them. Germline V gene data show CDR1 as LNHDA and CDR2 as SQIVND (reference sequence). The CDR3 DNA reads TGTGCCAGTAGTCCCGGGGGAGATTACAATGAGCAGTTCTTC. Translation gives CASSPGGDYNEQFF.

This chain links TRBV6-6 with TRBJ1-5, with D maybe TRBD1 (6 bases). Germline V gives CDR1 MNHNY, CDR2 SVGAGI (reference sequence). V lost 7 bases, J lost 0 bases, and 10 bases lay in between. The CDR3 length is 14 residues. CDR3: CASTKGDSNQPQHF. CDR3 in DNA: TGTGCCAGCACTAAGGGGGATAGCAATCAGCCCCAGCATTTT.

The CDR3 sequence: CASSQGSGGGNTIYF. CDR3 sequence (DNA): TGTGCCAGCAGCCAAGGATCAGGGGGTGGAAACACCATATATTTT. The rearrangement links TRBV4-2 to TRBJ1-3, with TRBD1 matching 7 bases. The length of the CDR3 is 15 residues. V was clipped by 1 base and J by 3 bases; unmatched bases: 3. The germline V gene has CDR1 LGHNA and CDR2 YNFKEQ.

The chain has TRBV28 and TRBJ1-2; D unclear. Looked up from germline, CDR1 is MDHEN and CDR2 is SYDVKM. This CDR3 has 11 amino acids. Trimming shortened V by 8 bases and J by 6 bases, and 10 bases separated the two germline ends. The CDR3: CASRGDDGYTF. The CDR3 bases are TGTGCCAGCCGGGGTGACGATGGCTACACCTTC.

The chain has TRBV20-1 and TRBJ1-5; D uncertain. Looked up from germline, CDR1 is DFQATT and CDR2 is SNEGSKA (reference sequence). The V end was cut by 3 bases, the J end by 7 bases, with 13 bases between. CDR3 length: 13 amino acids. CDR3 bases: TGCAGTGCTAGTTCCGGGGATGGACAGCCCCAGCATTTT. Translation: CSASSGDGQPQHF.

The chain links TRBV9 to TRBJ1-3, with D maybe TRBD1 (6 bases). Trimming removed 6 bases from V and 4 bases from J, with 20 bases in between. CDR1 is SGDLS and CDR2 is YYNGEE in the germline V gene. This CDR3 has 16 residues. CDR3 sequence reads: CASIFLGTSKGNTIYF. In DNA form, the CDR3 reads TGTGCCAGCATCTTCCTCGGGACATCGAAAGGAAACACCATATATTTT.

The chain combines TRBV7-2 with TRBJ2-7; a weak D match, TRBD2 (5 bases). Trimming left V 1 base short and J 2 bases short, with 9 bases between. This CDR3 comprises 14 residues. Per the germline V gene, CDR1 is SGHTA and CDR2 is FQGNSA. Here the CDR3 reads CASSLGPGTYEQYF. DNA of the CDR3: TGTGCCAGCAGCTTAGGCCCCGGGACCTACGAGCAGTACTTC.

The V call is TRBV4-1, the J call TRBJ2-1, with 9 nucleotides matching TRBD2. From germline, CDR1 is MGHRA and CDR2 YSYEKL. This CDR3 has 17 amino acids. J was trimmed by 4 bases and V by 3 bases; bases with no gene match: 10. The CDR3 sequence: CASSHSLAGSFYNEQFF. The CDR3 bases are TGCGCCAGCAGCCACTCTCTAGCGGGGTCATTTTACAATGAGCAGTTCTTC.

This chain connects TRBV28 to TRBJ2-5; D gene unclear. CDR3 length: 12 amino acids. V was pared by 1 base and J by 7 bases, with 7 bases between. Per germline, CDR1 MDHEN and CDR2 SYDVKM. The CDR3 DNA follows: TGTGCCAGCAGTTTATTGTCCGGGACCCAGTACTTC. It codes for CASSLLSGTQYF. The entire variable domain, with the rest obtained from reference TRBV28 and TRBJ2-5, is as follows: DVKVTQSSRYLVKRTGEKVFLECVQDMDHENMFWYRQDPGLGLRLIYFSYDVKMKEKGDIPEGYSVSREKKERFSLILESASTNQTSMYLCASSLLSGTQYFGPGTRLLVL.

The rearrangement joins TRBV7-2 to TRBJ2-7, with 7 positions matching TRBD1. The CDR3 covers 18 residues. The ends lost 1 base at V and 0 bases at J; junction bases unmatched: 12. Germline-derived CDR1 and CDR2 are SGHTA and FQGNSA. The CDR3 sequence: CASSLVGRTGRSSYEQYF. The CDR3 bases are TGTGCCAGCAGCTTAGTGGGAAGGACAGGCAGGAGCTCCTACGAGCAGTACTTC. Based on the CDR3 plus reference TRBV7-2 and TRBJ2-7, the full variable domain is GAGVSQSPSNKVTEKGKDVELRCDPISGHTALYWYRQSLGQGLEFLIYFQGNSAPDKSGLPSDRFSAERTGGSVSTLTIQRTQQEDSAVYLCASSLVGRTGRSSYEQYFGPGTRLTVT.

The chain employs TRBV6-1 and TRBJ2-3, with TRBD1 identical over 9 bases. CDR1 and CDR2 from the germline V gene are MNHNS and SASEGT. Trimming took 1 base from V and 6 from J; bases not matched to a gene: 5. The CDR3 consists of 15 residues. The CDR3 loop is CASSEGDRVRDTQYF. The DNA for the CDR3 is TGTGCCAGCAGTGAAGGGGACAGGGTACGGGATACGCAGTATTTT.

This rearrangement joins TRBV3-1 (or the pseudogene TRBV3-2) to TRBJ2-7; the match to TRBD2 covers 10 bases. Trimming at V came to 7 bases and at J to 7 bases, leaving 4 bases not matched to a gene. The CDR3 is 12 residues long. Germline V CDR1 and CDR2: LGHDT, YNNKEL (reference sequence). CDR3 in amino acids: CASTKAGGEQYF. DNA of the CDR3: TGTGCCAGCACTAAAGCGGGGGGGGAGCAGTACTTC.

There are a few counts of this clone. The gene calls are TRBV12-3 or TRBV12-4 and TRBJ2-3; no firm D call. The CDR3 has 13 residues. V dropped 3 bases and J dropped 6 bases, with 10 bases sitting between them. The CDR3 DNA is TGTGCCAGCAGTTTCGTTGAGAGGGATACGCAGTATTTT. This codes for CASSFVERDTQYF.

The J gene is TRBJ1-1, the V gene TRBV10-3; D unclear. V gave up 0 bases and J gave up 9 bases, with 14 bases separating them. The CDR3 spans 14 residues. Looked up from germline, CDR1 is ENHRY and CDR2 is SYGVKD. The CDR3 DNA follows: TGTGCCATCAGTGAGTCTCTTTGGGAGGATAAAGCTTTCTTT. Its translation is CAISESLWEDKAFF.

This chain joins TRBV6-5 and TRBJ2-3; 9 bases are a match to TRBD1. This CDR3 has 15 residues. The germline V gene has CDR1 MNHEY and CDR2 SVGAGI. Trimming at V came to 4 bases and at J to 5 bases, leaving 7 bases not matched to a gene. The CDR3 spells CASSLTGGRIDTQYF. The CDR3 region has the DNA TGTGCCAGCAGTTTGACAGGGGGTAGAATAGATACGCAGTATTTT.

V usage is TRBV5-1 and J usage is TRBJ2-5, with D possibly TRBD2 on 6 matching bases. From germline, CDR1 is SGHRS and CDR2 YFSETQ. Trimming took off 3 bases at V and 1 base at J, with 10 bases between the two ends. The CDR3 runs 14 residues. The CDR3 bases are TGCGCCAGCAGCTCTGGTAGCGGCCAAGAGACCCAGTACTTC. Translation: CASSSGSGQETQYF.

This clone was recorded once. The chain recombines TRBV2 with TRBJ2-7; the match to TRBD1 covers 9 bases. Germline V lookup: CDR1 SNHLY, CDR2 FYNNEI. V lost 3 bases to trimming and J lost 4 bases; unmatched junction nucleotides: 1. There are 13 residues in the CDR3. CDR3 in amino acids: CASSEDRGYEQYF. The DNA for the CDR3 is TGTGCCAGCAGTGAGGACAGGGGTTACGAGCAGTACTTC.

This clone was observed a few times. V gene TRBV6-5 combines with J gene TRBJ1-6, with unresolved D. The germline gives CDR1 MNHEY, CDR2 SVGAGI. This CDR3 has 13 residues. Trimming pared 0 bases from V and 14 bases from J, leaving 11 bases between. The CDR3 is CASSYSEGRALHF. CDR3 DNA sequence: TGTGCCAGCAGTTACTCGGAGGGCAGAGCCCTCCACTTT.

This chain links TRBV9 with TRBJ1-6; D remains ambiguous. The CDR3 runs to 13 residues. Trimming stripped 4 bases from V and 10 bases from J, with 12 bases between. Germline V gene data show CDR1 as SGDLS and CDR2 as YYNGEE. CDR3: CASSLTSESPLHF. In nucleotides, the CDR3 is TGTGCCAGCAGCTTAACATCGGAGTCACCCCTCCACTTT.

This chain links TRBV27 with TRBJ2-6; D not resolved. CDR1 and CDR2 (germline): MNHEY, SMNVEV (reference sequence). The CDR3 spans 17 residues. V dropped 0 bases and J dropped 0 bases, with 9 bases sitting between them. CDR3 sequence: CASSLSSRSSGANVLTF. DNA of the CDR3: TGTGCCAGCAGTTTATCGAGCAGGTCCTCTGGGGCCAACGTCCTGACTTTC. The whole variable domain, remainder taken from reference TRBV27 and TRBJ2-6, is EAQVTQNPRYLITVTGKKLTVTCSQNMNHEYMSWYRQDPGLGLRQIYYSMNVEVTDKGDVPEGYKVSRKEKRNFPLILESPSPNQTSLYFCASSLSSRSSGANVLTFGAGSRLTVL.

The V call is TRBV4-1, the J call TRBJ1-1; TRBD1 matches 11 bases. Germline V gene sequence: CDR1 MGHRA, CDR2 YSYEKL. The junction had 6 bases not matched to a gene; V was cut back by 8 bases and J by 7 bases. The CDR3 has 13 residues. Here the CDR3 DNA reads TGCGCCAGCCGACGGACAGGGGGCGATGAAGCTTTCTTT. It yields the protein CASRRTGGDEAFF.

This rearrangement joins TRBV28 to TRBJ2-2; 7 positions match TRBD1. The CDR3 runs 15 residues. Per germline, CDR1 MDHEN and CDR2 SYDVKM. After removal of 3 bases from V and 5 bases from J, the junction contained 6 bases not matched to a gene. The CDR3 DNA reads TGTGCCAGCAGTTTCCCGACAGGGTCGACCGGGGAGCTGTTTTTT. This translates into CASSFPTGSTGELFF.

This sequence joins TRBV18 and TRBJ1-5; D possibly corresponds to TRBD1 (5 bases). Trimming left V 1 base short and J 7 bases short, with 11 bases between. The CDR3 has 14 residues. Germline values: CDR1 KGHSH, CDR2 LQKENI. The CDR3, as DNA: TGTGCCAGCTCACCACGGGGGGAAGGACAGCCCCAGCATTTT. Protein sequence: CASSPRGEGQPQHF.

This clone was seen a single time. This sequence joins TRBV9 and TRBJ2-7; TRBD1 matches 8 bases. The CDR3 consists of 13 residues. Germline V gives CDR1 SGDLS, CDR2 YYNGEE. J lost 6 bases, V lost 4 bases, and 6 bases had no gene match. The CDR3 DNA reads TGTGCCAGCAGCCCGGACAGGGAATTCGAGCAGTACTTC. Protein: CASSPDREFEQYF.

This chain connects TRBV5-1 to TRBJ1-4, with TRBD1 as a possible D gene (5 bases). This CDR3 is 15 amino acids long. Trimming removed 4 bases at V and 7 bases at J, with 17 bases between. Germline V gives CDR1 SGHRS, CDR2 YFSETQ. The CDR3 protein is CASSGGTPSGEKLFF. The DNA of the CDR3 is TGCGCCAGCAGCGGCGGGACTCCCAGCGGTGAAAAACTGTTTTTT.

The chain carries TRBV11-2 and TRBJ2-7, with 8 bases identical to TRBD2. The V gene end was trimmed by 5 bases and the J gene end by 7 bases; junction bases not matched to a gene: 19. This CDR3 is built from 17 residues. Germline-derived CDR1 and CDR2 are SGHAT and FQNNGV. The CDR3 reads CASSPLGPRAGAREQYF. Here the CDR3 DNA reads TGTGCCAGCAGCCCCCTTGGGCCTCGAGCGGGAGCAAGAGAGCAGTACTTC.

This chain uses TRBV6-2 or TRBV6-3 with TRBJ2-7; TRBD2 aligns across 7 bases. With 2 bases clipped from V and 2 bases from J, the junction kept 9 bases outside the gene matches. The V gene's germline CDR1 is MNHEY and CDR2 SVGEGT. This CDR3 has 16 amino acids. In DNA, the CDR3 is TGTGCCAGCAGTTACGGGCGGGGGACCTACACCTACGAGCAGTACTTC. Its protein product is CASSYGRGTYTYEQYF.